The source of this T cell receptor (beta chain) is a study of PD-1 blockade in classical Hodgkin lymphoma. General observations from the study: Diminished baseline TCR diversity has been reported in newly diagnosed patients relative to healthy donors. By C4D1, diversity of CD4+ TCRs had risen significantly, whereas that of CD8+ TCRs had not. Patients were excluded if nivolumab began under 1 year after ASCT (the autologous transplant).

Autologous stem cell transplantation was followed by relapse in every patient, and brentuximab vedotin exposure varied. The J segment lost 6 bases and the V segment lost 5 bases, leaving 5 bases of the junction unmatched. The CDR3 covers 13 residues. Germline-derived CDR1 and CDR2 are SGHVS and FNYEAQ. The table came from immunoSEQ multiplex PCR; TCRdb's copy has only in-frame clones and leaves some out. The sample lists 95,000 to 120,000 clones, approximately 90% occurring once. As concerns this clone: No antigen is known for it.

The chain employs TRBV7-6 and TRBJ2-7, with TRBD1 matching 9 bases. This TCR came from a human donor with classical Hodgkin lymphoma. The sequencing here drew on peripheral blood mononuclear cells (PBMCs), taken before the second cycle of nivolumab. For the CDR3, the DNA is TGTGCCAGCAGCCCTGGGACAGGGTCCGAGCAGTACTTC. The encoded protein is CASSPGTGSEQYF.